This T cell receptor (beta chain) was captured by sequencing in a study of blood T cells in healthy people across ages. Broader study findings: Naive T cell percentage by flow cytometry tracked strongly with beta diversity. In long-lived donors, naive CD4+ cell counts and diversity exceeded those of aged donors.

Per individual sample, total RNA of at least 6 micrograms was extracted. This clonotype occurred a few times. What it binds is not known. Through a sample-barcoded 5' primer and a J-beta primer mix, a second PCR was run for about 7 to 12 cycles. Each of the cDNA molecules was tagged by a template-switch adaptor with 12 random nucleotides. MiXCR, applied by TCRdb to the 5' RACE reads, yields one record per CDR3 protein. The sample consists of 700,000 to 850,000 distinct CDR3 sequences, under 40% of them appearing once. The ends were cut back, 2 bases at V and 4 bases at J, with 10 bases in the middle. CDR3 length: 14 residues. The germline V gene has CDR1 SGHAT and CDR2 FQNNGV.

The J gene is TRBJ2-3, the V gene TRBV11-2; D possibly corresponds to TRBD2 (6 bases). The sequence came from a man aged 18 to 35 in good health. Sequenced sample: blood. CDR3 sequence reads: CASSLNTSPDTQYF. In DNA, the CDR3 is TGTGCCAGCAGCTTAAATACTAGCCCAGATACGCAGTATTTT.